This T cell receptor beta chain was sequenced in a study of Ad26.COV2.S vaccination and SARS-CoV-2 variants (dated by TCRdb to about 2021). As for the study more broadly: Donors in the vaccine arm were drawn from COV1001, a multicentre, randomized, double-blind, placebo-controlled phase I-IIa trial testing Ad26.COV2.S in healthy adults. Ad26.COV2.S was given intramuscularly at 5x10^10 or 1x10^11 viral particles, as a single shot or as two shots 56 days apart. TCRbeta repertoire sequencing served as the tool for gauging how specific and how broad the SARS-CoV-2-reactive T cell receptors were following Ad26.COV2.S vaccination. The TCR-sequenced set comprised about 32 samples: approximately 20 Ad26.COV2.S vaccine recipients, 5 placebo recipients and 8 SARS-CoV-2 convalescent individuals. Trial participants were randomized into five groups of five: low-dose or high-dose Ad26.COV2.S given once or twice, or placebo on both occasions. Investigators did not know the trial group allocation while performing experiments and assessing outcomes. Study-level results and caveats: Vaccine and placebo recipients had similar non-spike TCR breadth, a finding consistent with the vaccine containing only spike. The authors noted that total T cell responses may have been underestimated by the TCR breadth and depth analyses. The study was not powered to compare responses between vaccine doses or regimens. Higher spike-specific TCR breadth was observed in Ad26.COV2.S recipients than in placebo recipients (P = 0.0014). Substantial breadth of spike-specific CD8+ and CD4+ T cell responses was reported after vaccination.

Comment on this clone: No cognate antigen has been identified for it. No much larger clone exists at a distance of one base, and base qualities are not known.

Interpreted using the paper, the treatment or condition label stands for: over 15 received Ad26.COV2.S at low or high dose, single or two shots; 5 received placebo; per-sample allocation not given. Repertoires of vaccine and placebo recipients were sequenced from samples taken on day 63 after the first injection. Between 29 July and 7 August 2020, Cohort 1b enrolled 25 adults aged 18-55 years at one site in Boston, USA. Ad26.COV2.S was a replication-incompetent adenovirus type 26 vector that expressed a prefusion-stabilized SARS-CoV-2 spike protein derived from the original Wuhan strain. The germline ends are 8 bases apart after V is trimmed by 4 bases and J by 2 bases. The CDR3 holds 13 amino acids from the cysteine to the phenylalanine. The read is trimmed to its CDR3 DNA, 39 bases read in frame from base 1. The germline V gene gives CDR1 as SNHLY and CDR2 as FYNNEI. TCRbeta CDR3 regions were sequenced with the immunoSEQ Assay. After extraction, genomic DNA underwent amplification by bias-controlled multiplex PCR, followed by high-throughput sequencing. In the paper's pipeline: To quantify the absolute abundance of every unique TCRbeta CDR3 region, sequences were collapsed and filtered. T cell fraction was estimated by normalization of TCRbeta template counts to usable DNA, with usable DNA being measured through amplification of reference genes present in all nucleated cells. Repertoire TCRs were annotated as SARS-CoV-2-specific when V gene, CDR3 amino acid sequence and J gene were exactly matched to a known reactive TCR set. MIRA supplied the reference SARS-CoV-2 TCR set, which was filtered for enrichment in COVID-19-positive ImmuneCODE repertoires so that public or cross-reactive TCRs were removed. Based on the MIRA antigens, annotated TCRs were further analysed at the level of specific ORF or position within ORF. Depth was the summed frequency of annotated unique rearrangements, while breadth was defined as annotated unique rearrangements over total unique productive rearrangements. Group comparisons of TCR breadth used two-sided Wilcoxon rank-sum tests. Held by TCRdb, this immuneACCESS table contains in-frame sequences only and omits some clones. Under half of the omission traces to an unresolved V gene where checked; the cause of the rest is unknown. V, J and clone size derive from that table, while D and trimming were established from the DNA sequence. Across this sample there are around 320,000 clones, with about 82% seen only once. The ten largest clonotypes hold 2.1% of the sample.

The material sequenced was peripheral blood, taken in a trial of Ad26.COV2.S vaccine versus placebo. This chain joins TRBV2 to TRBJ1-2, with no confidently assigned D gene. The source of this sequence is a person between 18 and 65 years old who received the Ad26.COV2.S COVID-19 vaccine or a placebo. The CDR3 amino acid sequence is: CASSGEGNYGYTF. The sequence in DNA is TGTGCCAGCAGTGGGGAGGGAAACTATGGCTACACCTTC.